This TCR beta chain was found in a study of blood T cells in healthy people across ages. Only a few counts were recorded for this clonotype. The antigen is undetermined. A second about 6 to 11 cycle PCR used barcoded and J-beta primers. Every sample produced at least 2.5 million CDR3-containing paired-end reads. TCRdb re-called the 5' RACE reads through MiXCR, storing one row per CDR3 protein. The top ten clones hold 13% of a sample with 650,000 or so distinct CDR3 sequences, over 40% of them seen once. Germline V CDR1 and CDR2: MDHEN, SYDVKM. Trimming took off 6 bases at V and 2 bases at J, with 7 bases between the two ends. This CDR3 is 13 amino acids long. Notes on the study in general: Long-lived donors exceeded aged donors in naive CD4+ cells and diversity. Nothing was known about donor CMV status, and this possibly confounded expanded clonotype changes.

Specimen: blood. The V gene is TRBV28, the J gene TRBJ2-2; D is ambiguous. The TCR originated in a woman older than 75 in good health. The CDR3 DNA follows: TGTGCCAGCAGCTACGTCAACACCGGGGAGCTGTTTTTT. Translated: CASSYVNTGELFF.